This T cell receptor (beta chain) emerged from a study of OX40 agonist ivuxolimab in advanced cancers. Study context: Participants could have had prior anti-PD-1, anti-PD-L1 or anti-CTLA-4 therapy, and around 40% had some.

Cycle 7 day 1, cycle 4 day 1, and baseline were the timepoints at which blood was sampled. The CDR3 is 14 amino acids. The V gene end was trimmed by 5 bases and the J gene end by 5 bases; junction bases not matched to a gene: 6. Germline V CDR1 and CDR2: MNHEY, SMNVEV (reference sequence). About this clone: The antigen is unknown.

Assay used: immunoSEQ multiplex PCR; TCRdb lists only in-frame clones, some missing. Among some 97,000 clones listed, 90% were seen once. Overall study findings and caveats: Dosing at 0.1 to 3.0 mg/kg was accompanied by clonal expansion of CD4+ and CD8+ blood T cells by week 6. Researchers report that CD8+ T cells had, on average, more expanded clones than CD4+.

The chain uses TRBV27 and TRBJ1-1; 9 bases fit TRBD1. This sample comprised CD4+ or CD8+ T cells sorted from blood, obtained in a trial of the OX40 agonist ivuxolimab. The sequence derives from an adult with an advanced solid tumor such as melanoma, head and neck, liver or kidney cancer. This chain's CDR3 is CASSEIGQGTEAFF. The CDR3 bases are TGTGCCAGCAGTGAAATTGGACAGGGGACTGAAGCTTTCTTT.